The entry that follows covers one TCR beta chain sequence. This record comes from a study of T cells in Graves' hyperthyroidism and ophthalmopathy. The CDR3 runs to 14 residues. V lost 3 bases to trimming and J lost 14 bases, with 19 bases between them. The source material, RNA transcripts, was used to amplify TCR beta CDR3 regions. When the TCR CDR3 underwent first-round RT-PCR, the HTBI primer set was used. TCRdb re-called the multiplex PCR reads through MiXCR, storing one row per CDR3 protein. The sample includes about 760,000 distinct CDR3 sequences, approximately 40% of them seen just once. PBMCs came from less than 11 ml fresh peripheral blood.

The sequenced sample consisted of blood. The clonotype comes from a woman aged 40 to 50 with Graves' hyperthyroidism. The rearrangement uses TRBV12-3 or TRBV12-4 and TRBJ1-4, with D unresolved. This CDR3 reads CASSFTGPRRRLFF. In DNA form, the CDR3 reads TGTGCCAGCAGTTTCACCGGGCCCCGCCGTAGGCTGTTTTTT.